The source of this TCR beta chain is a study of T cells in Graves' hyperthyroidism and ophthalmopathy. V was cut by 4 bases and J by 4 bases, with 14 bases left in between. The CDR3 is 15 residues long. Germline-derived CDR1 and CDR2 are SGHRS and YFSETQ. Isolation of PBMCs was performed on about 9.9 ml fresh peripheral blood. This clonotype was seen repeatedly, ten times or more. The investigators amplified TCR beta CDR3 regions from RNA transcripts. A first-round RT-PCR of the TCR CDR3 used the HTBI primer set. Each CDR3 protein gets one entry after TCRdb re-called the multiplex PCR reads with MiXCR. The sample carries over 200,000 distinct CDR3 sequences, about 14% recorded once.

This rearrangement joins TRBV5-1 to TRBJ2-2; D possibly matches TRBD1 or TRBD2 (5 bases each). The sample consisted of blood. The receptor comes from a middle-aged woman with Graves' hyperthyroidism that later progressed to Graves' ophthalmopathy. CDR3 nucleotide sequence: TGCGCCAGCAGCCTGCCGGGACCATTCACCGGGGAGCTGTTTTTT. Translation gives CASSLPGPFTGELFF.